This is a list of T cell receptor beta chains from one sample in a study of T cells after yellow fever vaccination. Each CDR3 protein is one row after TCRdb ran MiXCR on the 5' RACE reads. The sample yields roughly 520,000 distinct CDR3 sequences, just over 20% seen once. The material sequenced was PBMCs, taken roughly 23 days after the first yellow fever vaccination. Receptors were obtained from a man aged 18-30 years who received the YFV17D yellow fever vaccine. The CDR3 runs from the conserved cysteine through the conserved F or W.

length: 15; J: TRBJ2-1; V: TRBV5-1; CDR3: CASSRTDALSNEQFF
length: 14; J: TRBJ2-1; V: TRBV6-2/TRBV6-3; CDR3: CASSLRSSGYEQFF
length: 15; J: TRBJ2-5; V: TRBV6-1; CDR3: CASSHEPGPRETQYF
length: 19; J: TRBJ2-7; V: TRBV5-6; CDR3: CASSLGGWGTGSSPYEQYF
length: 16; J: TRBJ2-5; V: TRBV5-4; CDR3: CASSTSSGGFQETQYF
length: 16; J: TRBJ2-1; V: TRBV4-3; CDR3: CASSHITSGGNNEQFF
length: 12; J: TRBJ2-5; V: TRBV18; CDR3: CASSPAPETQYF
length: 15; J: TRBJ2-5; V: TRBV6-1; CDR3: CASRQLAGAQETQYF
length: 14; J: TRBJ2-3; V: TRBV11-3; CDR3: CASSFRGRGDTQYF
length: 14; J: TRBJ1-1; V: TRBV6-1; CDR3: CASSDQGGKTEAFF
length: 15; J: TRBJ1-1; V: TRBV6-1; CDR3: CASRPRGAGNTEAFF
length: 14; J: TRBJ1-1; V: TRBV12-3/TRBV12-4; CDR3: CASSPGFGSTEAFF
length: 17; J: TRBJ2-3; V: TRBV4-2; CDR3: CASSPLGGGGAADTQYF
length: 15; J: TRBJ1-4; V: TRBV6-1; CDR3: CASSQLRVGGEKLFF
length: 13; J: TRBJ2-5; V: TRBV2; CDR3: CASTGGQQETQYF